This T cell receptor (beta chain) was found in a study of cytomegalovirus exposure and HLA in healthy donors. Whole-study results and caveats: In a later analysis, TCR beta V- and J-gene trimming was associated with a missense DCLRE1C variant.

As to this clone: Its target is unknown.

PCR used 60 Vbeta primers and 13 Jbeta primers. The repertoire was sequenced with immunoSEQ multiplex PCR; TCRdb's copy has only in-frame clones and lacks some. Among under 250,000 clones listed, 81% were seen once. Germline CDR1 is MGHDK and CDR2 is SYGVNS. J lost 8 bases, V lost 7 bases, and 13 bases had no gene match. The CDR3 totals 15 residues. V is TRBV25-1 and J is TRBJ2-2; 7 bases match TRBD1. This sequence originates from a woman aged 55 to 70 in good health and CMV-seropositive. Sequenced input: PBMCs. The CDR3 loop is CASNRGAGGSGELFF. For the CDR3, the DNA is TGTGCCAGCAACCGAGGGGCAGGGGGTTCGGGGGAGCTGTTTTTT.